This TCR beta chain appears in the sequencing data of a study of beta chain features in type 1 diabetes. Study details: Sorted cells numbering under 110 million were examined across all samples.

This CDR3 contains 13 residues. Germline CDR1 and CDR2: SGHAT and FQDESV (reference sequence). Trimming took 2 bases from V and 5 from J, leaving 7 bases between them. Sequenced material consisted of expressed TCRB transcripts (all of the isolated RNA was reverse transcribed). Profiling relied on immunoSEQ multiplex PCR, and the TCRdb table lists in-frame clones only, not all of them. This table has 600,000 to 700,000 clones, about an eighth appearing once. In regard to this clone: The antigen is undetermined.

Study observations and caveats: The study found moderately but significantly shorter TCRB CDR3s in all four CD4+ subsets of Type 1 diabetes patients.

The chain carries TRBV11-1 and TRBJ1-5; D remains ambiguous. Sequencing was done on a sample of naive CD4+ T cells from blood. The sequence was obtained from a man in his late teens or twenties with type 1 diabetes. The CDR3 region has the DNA TGTGCCAGCAGCTTATCGTCTGATCAGCCCCAGCATTTT. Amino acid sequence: CASSLSSDQPQHF.